This TCR beta chain was obtained from a study of T cell repertoires and Cas9 in healthy adults. Turning to the study itself: Characterization of SpCas9-reactive CD4 and CD8 T cells covered multi-effector potency, cytotoxicity and lineage.

The method was immunoSEQ multiplex PCR; TCRdb's version includes in-frame clones alone and lacks a portion of them. The sample has around 25,000 clones; 90% are singletons. As regards this clone: Its antigen is still unknown.

Study-level findings and limits: SpCas9-reactive regulatory T cells reportedly mitigated SpCas9-reactive effector T cells in vitro.

Trimming shortened V by 4 bases and J by 5 bases, and 9 bases separated the two germline ends. Germline V gives CDR1 SGHRS, CDR2 YFSETQ. There are 12 residues in the CDR3. Sample: CD4+ effector T cells (CD127+, CD25-, CD137-, CD154-) from PBMCs; culture status not recorded. The TCR originated in a human donor in good health. The genes are TRBV5-1 and TRBJ2-5; either TRBD1 or TRBD2 may supply D (5 bases each). The CDR3 loop reads CASSGDLETQYF. The CDR3 nucleotides read TGCGCCAGCAGCGGGGACCTGGAGACCCAGTACTTC.